These 20 T cell receptor beta chains were all obtained from the same sample, sequenced in a study of cytomegalovirus exposure and HLA in healthy donors. Primers for the PCR totalled 60 Vbeta and 13 Jbeta. Clones were read by immunoSEQ multiplex PCR, and TCRdb kept only the in-frame ones, dropping some. The listing contains about 200,000 clones. Input material: PBMCs. The receptor set was obtained from a boy aged 10-17 years in good health and CMV-seronegative.

The chain combines TRBV19 with TRBJ1-3; no firm D call. V lost 5 bases and J 0 bases, leaving 5 bases between the germline ends. Looked up from germline, CDR1 is LNHDA and CDR2 is SQIVND (reference sequence). This CDR3 has 13 amino acids. The CDR3 spells CASSSGSGNTIYF. Here the CDR3 DNA reads TGTGCCAGTAGTTCAGGCTCTGGAAACACCATATATTTT.

The rearrangement uses TRBV12-5 and TRBJ1-1; D ambiguous. Between the trimmed V and J ends, which lost 0 bases and 1 base, there was a span of 9 bases. This CDR3 spans 15 amino acids. Germline CDR1 and CDR2: LGHNT and FRNRAP. CDR3 loop: CASGLVVSGNTEAFF. In nucleotides, the CDR3 is TGTGCTAGTGGTTTGGTAGTTTCAGGGAACACTGAAGCTTTCTTT.

V and J are TRBV7-2 and TRBJ1-6, with 7 bases matching TRBD1. The CDR3 consists of 15 residues. Germline loops: CDR1 SGHTA, CDR2 FQGNSA. The trim removed 7 bases at V and 5 bases at J, leaving 8 bases unmatched. CDR3 in amino acids: CASTPGGTDNSPLHF. The CDR3 DNA reads TGTGCCAGCACCCCAGGGGGGACAGATAATTCACCCCTCCACTTT.

The gene calls are TRBV28 and TRBJ2-1, with 8 nucleotides matching TRBD2. CDR3 length: 17 residues. The junction had 13 bases not matched to a gene; V was cut back by 3 bases and J by 6 bases. Germline values: CDR1 MDHEN, CDR2 SYDVKM. Here the CDR3 reads CASSFFWRGARSNEQFF. CDR3 in DNA: TGTGCCAGCAGTTTTTTTTGGCGGGGGGCCCGTTCCAATGAGCAGTTCTTC.

V gene TRBV7-8 combines with J gene TRBJ1-2; 7 bases agree with TRBD1. Looked up from germline, CDR1 is SGHVS and CDR2 is FQNEAQ. Trimming cost V 1 base and J 2 bases; bases outside gene matches: 7. This CDR3 contains 16 residues. The CDR3 spells CASSLGMGQSNYGYTF. The CDR3, as DNA: TGTGCCAGCAGCTTAGGGATGGGACAGTCGAACTATGGCTACACCTTC. Using reference TRBV7-8 and TRBJ1-2 for the parts outside the CDR3, the full variable domain is GAGVSQSPRYKVAKRGQDVALRCDPISGHVSLFWYQQALGQGPEFLTYFQNEAQLDKSGLPSDRFFAERPEGSVSTLKIQRTQQEDSAVYLCASSLGMGQSNYGYTFGSGTRLTVV.

This chain links TRBV9 with TRBJ2-5, with D possibly matching TRBD1 (5 bases). The CDR3 consists of 14 residues. Germline CDR1 and CDR2: SGDLS and YYNGEE. The V and J ends lost 4 bases and 4 bases respectively, with 14 bases between them. The CDR3: CASSPQGRAETQYF. CDR3 sequence (DNA): TGTGCCAGCAGCCCCCAGGGTAGGGCAGAGACCCAGTACTTC.

Details on this clone: The same CDR3 is also encoded by other DNA sequences in this sample. The rearrangement uses TRBV6-5 and TRBJ2-7; TRBD1 aligns across 9 bases. CDR3 length: 14 amino acids. Germline V gene sequence: CDR1 MNHEY, CDR2 SVGAGI. V dropped 5 bases and J dropped 3; count of bases not matched to a gene: 5. In DNA, the CDR3 is TGTGCCAGCAGTGTTAGGACAGGGGTCTACGAGCAGTACTTC. It is translated as CASSVRTGVYEQYF.

The V call is TRBV6-6, the J call TRBJ2-1, with a tentative D call TRBD2 (5 bases). The germline V and J ends were trimmed by 6 bases and 8 bases, with 14 bases remaining between them. The germline V gene has CDR1 MNHNY and CDR2 SVGAGI (reference sequence). The CDR3 spans 13 residues. The DNA of the CDR3 is TGTGCCAGCAGCCTCGGGGTTAACTATGAGCAGTTCTTC. The encoded protein is CASSLGVNYEQFF.

The chain uses TRBV5-1 and TRBJ2-3, with a possible D match to TRBD2 (6 bases). Germline V gene sequence: CDR1 SGHRS, CDR2 YFSETQ. Trimming left V 4 bases short and J 0 bases short, with 15 bases between. This CDR3 spans 16 amino acids. CDR3 sequence reads: CASSTLLAPSTDTQYF. CDR3 in DNA: TGCGCCAGCAGCACACTACTAGCACCGAGCACAGATACGCAGTATTTT.

This sequence joins TRBV11-2 and TRBJ2-7, with 8 bases matching TRBD1. The V gene's germline CDR1 is SGHAT and CDR2 FQNNGV. The CDR3 spans 12 residues. The ends lost 4 bases at V and 12 bases at J; junction bases unmatched: 8. The CDR3 sequence is CASSSGQAAPYF. The CDR3 DNA sequence: TGTGCCAGCAGCTCGGGACAGGCCGCCCCGTACTTC.

The chain carries TRBV19 and TRBJ1-6; D possibly corresponds to TRBD1 (6 bases). CDR3 size: 13 residues. V was pared by 8 bases and J by 10 bases, with 15 bases between. Looked up from germline, CDR1 is LNHDA and CDR2 is SQIVND (reference sequence). The CDR3 DNA is TGTGCCAGTGGGAGACAGGAGCCCTCACCCCTCCACTTT. Protein product: CASGRQEPSPLHF.

This chain connects TRBV4-1 to TRBJ1-5; D ambiguous. Trimming took 2 bases from V and 1 from J, leaving 12 bases between them. There are 16 residues in the CDR3. CDR1 and CDR2 (germline): MGHRA, YSYEKL. The DNA for the CDR3 is TGCGCCAGCAGCCAACCAACCGGGAAGAGCAATCAGCCCCAGCATTTT. Translation gives CASSQPTGKSNQPQHF.

The CDR3 sequence is CASYPGILAENHEETQYF. CDR3 sequence (DNA): TGTGCCAGCTACCCCGGGATCCTAGCGGAAAACCATGAAGAGACCCAGTACTTC. The gene calls are TRBV5-8 and TRBJ2-5, with 7 bases aligning to TRBD2. The length of the CDR3 is 18 residues. Germline CDR1 and CDR2: SGHTS and YDEGEE. V was clipped by 7 bases and J by 3 bases; unmatched bases: 21.

The rearrangement uses TRBV19 and TRBJ2-7; D perhaps matches TRBD1 (6 bases). The germline V gene has CDR1 LNHDA and CDR2 SQIVND (reference sequence). CDR3 length: 13 residues. Deletions cut 8 bases from V and 3 bases from J, with 14 bases between. This CDR3 reads CASLGKGGYEQYF. CDR3 nucleotide sequence: TGTGCCAGTCTTGGTAAAGGGGGCTACGAGCAGTACTTC.

The chain has TRBV7-2 and TRBJ2-2, with D possibly TRBD2 on 6 matching bases. The CDR3 sequence is 15 residues long. The germline CDR1 and CDR2 sequences are SGHTA and FQGNSA. Trimming pared 2 bases from V and 5 bases from J, leaving 12 bases between. The CDR3 DNA reads TGTGCCAGCAGCTTACAGGGAGGCGGGACCGGGGAGCTGTTTTTT. Its protein product is CASSLQGGGTGELFF. The full variable domain, in which reference TRBV7-2 and TRBJ2-2 provide the parts outside the CDR3, is GAGVSQSPSNKVTEKGKDVELRCDPISGHTALYWYRQSLGQGLEFLIYFQGNSAPDKSGLPSDRFSAERTGGSVSTLTIQRTQQEDSAVYLCASSLQGGGTGELFFGEGSRLTVL.

DNA of the CDR3: TGCGCCAGCAGCCTAAAGAGTAGCTCGGACAGGGATGAAAAACTGTTTTTT. Translation gives CASSLKSSSDRDEKLFF. The chain carries TRBV4-1 and TRBJ1-4, with TRBD1 identical over 8 bases. Germline V gene data show CDR1 as MGHRA and CDR2 as YSYEKL. The J segment lost 6 bases and the V segment lost 4 bases, leaving 13 bases of the junction unmatched. This CDR3 comprises 17 residues.

The genes are TRBV18 and TRBJ2-7; D is perhaps TRBD2 (5 bases). This CDR3 region has 15 residues. V was clipped by 3 bases and J by 0 bases, with 12 bases between them. The germline gives CDR1 KGHSH, CDR2 LQKENI. The CDR3 bases are TGTGCCAGCTCACCCGGACGGGGTTCCTCCTACGAGCAGTACTTC. Its translation: CASSPGRGSSYEQYF.

The chain is built from TRBV7-6 and TRBJ1-1, with unresolved D. This CDR3 is 12 amino acids long. With 0 bases removed from V and 10 bases from J, the gap between germline ends came to 9 bases. CDR1 and CDR2 (germline): SGHVS, FNYEAQ. Here the CDR3 DNA reads TGTGCCAGCAGCTTAGCGAGACGAGGAGCTTTCTTT. This encodes CASSLARRGAFF.

The chain is built from TRBV5-1 and TRBJ2-2; 8 nucleotides match TRBD1. V was pared by 4 bases and J by 5 bases, with 4 bases of the junction left unmatched. Germline V gene sequence: CDR1 SGHRS, CDR2 YFSETQ. The CDR3 length is 14 residues. CDR3 loop: CASSGQGWTGELFF. The CDR3 DNA reads as TGCGCCAGCAGCGGACAGGGTTGGACCGGGGAGCTGTTTTTT.

CDR3 sequence (DNA): TGTGCCAGCACGCCCTTAAATCGGGCAGGGCTGACTGAAGCTTTCTTT. Its protein is CASTPLNRAGLTEAFF. The J gene is TRBJ1-1, the V gene TRBV5-5; D perhaps matches TRBD1 (5 bases). V was pared by 6 bases and J by 5 bases, with 23 bases between. This CDR3 has 16 amino acids. In germline, CDR1 is SGHKS, CDR2 YYEKEE (reference sequence).